The rows below give T cell receptor beta chains drawn from one sample of a study of T-cell memory formation after mild COVID-19. Each CDR3 protein is one row after TCRdb ran MiXCR on the 5' RACE reads. The sample includes about 560,000 distinct CDR3 sequences, 15% to 20% seen only once; the top ten take about 7.4%. Sequencing was done on a sample of PBMCs or a T cell subset sorted from them (not recorded which). Source of these receptors: an adult woman who had mild COVID-19 (a few samples of this study predate the infection). Cell type and time point are not known. Both conserved end residues are part of each CDR3. D genes are given only for firm matches. Clone size is stated in some rows and not others, as once, few, many or a class when expanded.

>TRBV10-3|-|few|TRBJ2-1
CAISVTNEQFF
TGTGCCATCAGTGTAACCAATGAGCAGTTCTTC
>TRBV11-2|-|-|TRBJ2-1
CASSFYDNEQFF
TGTGCCAGCAGCTTCTATGACAATGAGCAGTTCTTC
>TRBV2|-|few|TRBJ2-1
CASSRDQTRGDEQFF
TGTGCCAGCAGCCGAGACCAGACCAGAGGGGATGAGCAGTTCTTC
>TRBV5-6|TRBD2|few|TRBJ2-3
CASSLAGGGTTDTQYF
TGTGCCAGCAGCTTGGCCGGGGGGGGAACCACAGATACGCAGTATTTT
>TRBV20-1|TRBD1|few|TRBJ1-5
CSARRDRGDQPQHF
TGCAGTGCTAGACGGGACAGGGGGGATCAGCCCCAGCATTTT
>TRBV10-3|-|-|TRBJ2-2
CAISVTREDGELFF
TGTGCCATCAGTGTGACGCGGGAAGACGGGGAGCTGTTTTTT
>TRBV12-5|TRBD2|-|TRBJ2-3
CASGLISGVSTDTQYF
TGTGCTAGTGGTTTGATAAGCGGGGTTAGCACAGATACGCAGTATTTT
>TRBV7-2|-|-|TRBJ2-5
CASSFELQETQYF
TGTGCCAGCAGCTTCGAACTACAAGAGACCCAGTACTTC
>TRBV7-9|-|-|TRBJ2-3
CASSLDWGPDTQYF
TGTGCCAGCAGCTTAGACTGGGGACCAGATACGCAGTATTTT
>TRBV12-3/TRBV12-4|-|-|TRBJ2-7
CASSPHQNSLEQYF
TGTGCCAGCAGTCCACATCAGAATTCGCTCGAGCAGTACTTC
>TRBV10-3|TRBD1|-|TRBJ1-3
CAISDGTGTGNTIYF
TGTGCCATCAGTGACGGGACAGGGACTGGAAACACCATATATTTT
>TRBV9|-|-|TRBJ1-6
CASSVDGTSGDPLHF
TGTGCCAGCAGCGTAGACGGGACCTCCGGAGACCCCCTCCACTTT
>TRBV12-3/TRBV12-4|-|-|TRBJ1-1
CASTQTQGSTEAFF
TGTGCCAGCACCCAAACCCAGGGAAGCACTGAAGCTTTCTTT
>TRBV20-1|TRBD2|-|TRBJ2-5
CSARRLAGGDQETQYF
TGCAGTGCTAGACGACTAGCGGGGGGGGACCAAGAGACCCAGTACTTC
>TRBV12-3/TRBV12-4|TRBD1|-|TRBJ1-2
CASSLPHWTGAYGYTF
TGTGCCAGCAGTTTACCACACTGGACAGGGGCCTATGGCTACACCTTC
>TRBV7-9|TRBD1|-|TRBJ2-7
CASSLRDRGTYEQYF
TGTGCCAGCAGCTTGCGGGACAGGGGTACCTACGAGCAGTACTTC
>TRBV7-9|-|-|TRBJ2-3
CASSLLGVGDTQYF
TGTGCCAGCAGCTTACTAGGGGTCGGAGATACGCAGTATTTT
>TRBV20-1|TRBD1|-|TRBJ2-1
CSATRTGPTHEQFF
TGCAGTGCTACCCGGACAGGGCCCACACATGAGCAGTTCTTC
>TRBV10-3|TRBD1|-|TRBJ1-1
CAISDPDRGMNTEAFF
TGTGCCATCAGTGACCCGGACAGGGGTATGAACACTGAAGCTTTCTTT
>TRBV4-2|-|few|TRBJ1-2
CASSPPRVGDYGYTF
TGTGCCAGCAGCCCCCCCAGGGTCGGGGACTATGGCTACACCTTC
>TRBV29-1|-|few|TRBJ2-3
CSALRGVTPSPTDTQYF
TGCAGCGCCCTAAGGGGCGTCACGCCATCCCCCACAGATACGCAGTATTTT
>TRBV5-1|TRBD1|few|TRBJ2-3
CASSPDRGHLADTQYF
TGCGCCAGCAGCCCCGACAGGGGACACCTGGCAGATACGCAGTATTTT
>TRBV10-3|TRBD1|-|TRBJ2-7
CAIRDRGREGTYEQYF
TGTGCCATCAGGGACAGGGGGCGAGAAGGCACCTACGAGCAGTACTTC
>TRBV7-9|TRBD2|many|TRBJ2-7
CASSSRRAGAYEQYF
TGTGCCAGCAGCTCTCGTAGGGCGGGAGCCTACGAGCAGTACTTC
>TRBV5-1|TRBD2|-|TRBJ2-3
CASRSSGYTQYF
TGCGCCAGCAGGAGTAGCGGGTATACGCAGTATTTT
>TRBV20-1|-|-|TRBJ1-2
CRVIGELTVPNYGYTF
TGCAGGGTTATCGGAGAGTTGACAGTCCCTAACTATGGCTACACCTTC
>TRBV27|-|-|TRBJ2-2
CASTRLGSFITGELFF
TGTGCCAGCACGAGACTCGGGAGTTTCATTACCGGGGAGCTGTTTTTT
>TRBV5-4|-|-|TRBJ1-2
CASSGLIQTDGYTF
TGTGCCAGCAGCGGGCTGATACAGACGGATGGCTACACCTTC
>TRBV6-2/TRBV6-3|-|few|TRBJ1-1
CASRAGMTNTEAFF
TGTGCCAGCAGGGCGGGGATGACGAACACTGAAGCTTTCTTT
>TRBV25-1|-|few|TRBJ1-2
CASSELGSGGSGYGYTF
TGTGCCAGCAGTGAATTGGGTTCTGGGGGGAGCGGCTATGGCTACACCTTC
>TRBV25-1|TRBD1|-|TRBJ2-1
CASSEDRGKGNEQFF
TGTGCCAGCAGTGAAGACAGGGGGAAGGGGAATGAGCAGTTCTTC
>TRBV20-1|-|many|TRBJ1-2
CSADTTGTNYDTF
TGCAGTGCTGATACTACAGGGACCAATTATGACACCTTC
>TRBV5-6|TRBD2|few|TRBJ2-2
CASSLDGRADTGELFF
TGTGCCAGCAGCTTGGACGGGAGGGCCGACACCGGGGAGCTGTTTTTT
>TRBV30|-|-|TRBJ2-6
CAWSPGRPLGGANVLTF
TGTGCCTGGAGTCCAGGGAGGCCCCTCGGAGGGGCCAACGTCCTGACTTTC
>TRBV12-3/TRBV12-4|-|-|TRBJ2-7
CASSLRSGGSQYF
TGTGCCAGCAGTTTACGCTCTGGGGGTTCGCAGTACTTC
>TRBV18|TRBD1|-|TRBJ1-1
CASSFGQGALVAFF
TGTGCCAGCTCATTCGGACAGGGGGCTCTTGTAGCTTTCTTT
>TRBV6-5|TRBD2|few|TRBJ2-7
CASSYSTSGGPNEQYF
TGTGCCAGCAGTTACTCGACTAGCGGGGGGCCCAACGAGCAGTACTTC
>TRBV5-1|-|few|TRBJ2-7
CASSFGSASSYEQYF
TGCGCCAGCAGCTTCGGCTCAGCGAGCTCCTACGAGCAGTACTTC
>TRBV15|-|-|TRBJ2-5
CATSRVGPLETQYF
TGTGCCACCAGCAGAGTGGGCCCCTTAGAGACCCAGTACTTC
>TRBV11-2|-|few|TRBJ1-1
CASSSLKQGTRDTEAFF
TGTGCCAGCAGCTCCCTGAAACAGGGAACACGGGACACTGAAGCTTTCTTT
>TRBV7-3|-|-|TRBJ2-1
CASSLSVGNNEQFF
TGTGCCAGCAGCTTATCGGTCGGAAACAATGAGCAGTTCTTC
>TRBV27|-|few|TRBJ1-1
CASSLGTIQVLKLSF
-
>TRBV24-1|-|-|TRBJ2-3
CATSDWGAGEDTQYF
TGTGCCACCAGTGATTGGGGGGCAGGGGAAGATACGCAGTATTTT
>TRBV9|TRBD1|many|TRBJ2-1
CASSGDRGPYNEQFF
TGTGCCAGCAGCGGAGACAGGGGCCCCTACAATGAGCAGTTCTTC
>TRBV12-3/TRBV12-4|-|few|TRBJ2-1
CASTPGGVASNEQFF
TGTGCCAGCACCCCGGGCGGGGTAGCTTCCAATGAGCAGTTCTTC
>TRBV6-2/TRBV6-3|TRBD2|few|TRBJ2-2
CASLPGLAGAGELFF
TGTGCCAGCCTGCCCGGGCTAGCGGGTGCCGGGGAGCTGTTTTTT
>TRBV7-2|-|few|TRBJ1-4
CASSSTLLLDRGYEKLFF
TGTGCCAGCAGCTCAACGCTTCTCTTAGATAGGGGGTATGAAAAACTGTTTTTT
>TRBV14|TRBD1|-|TRBJ2-5
CASSQVPYRGETQYF
TGTGCCAGCAGCCAGGTACCCTACAGGGGAGAGACCCAGTACTTC
>TRBV7-3|TRBD1|many|TRBJ2-5
CASSPGQGSYQETQYF
TGTGCCAGCAGCCCAGGACAGGGATCCTACCAAGAGACCCAGTACTTC
>TRBV3-1|-|-|TRBJ1-6
CASSQDENSPLHF
TGTGCCAGCAGCCAAGATGAGAATTCACCCCTCCACTTT
>TRBV30|-|-|TRBJ1-6
CAWGRQYNSPLHF
TGTGCCTGGGGAAGACAGTATAATTCACCCCTCCACTTT
>TRBV20-1|TRBD2|-|TRBJ2-1
CSASPGLAGGEQFF
TGCAGTGCTAGCCCGGGGCTAGCGGGCGGTGAGCAGTTCTTC
>TRBV27|TRBD1|few|TRBJ2-6
CASSITMTGTGIGGANVLTF
TGTGCCAGCAGTATAACAATGACCGGGACAGGGATAGGGGGGGCCAACGTCCTGACTTTC